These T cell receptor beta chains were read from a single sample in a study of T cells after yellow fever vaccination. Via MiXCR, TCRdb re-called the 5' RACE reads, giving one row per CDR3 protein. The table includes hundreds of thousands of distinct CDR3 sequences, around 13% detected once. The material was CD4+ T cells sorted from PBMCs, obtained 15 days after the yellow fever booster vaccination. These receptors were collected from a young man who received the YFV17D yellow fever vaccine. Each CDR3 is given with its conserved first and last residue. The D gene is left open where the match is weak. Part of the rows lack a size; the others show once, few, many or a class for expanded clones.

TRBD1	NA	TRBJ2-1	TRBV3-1	CASSQEGTGANEQFF	TGTGCCAGCAGCCAAGAAGGGACAGGGGCCAATGAGCAGTTCTTC
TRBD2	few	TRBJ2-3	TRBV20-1	CSAPDKRGPYTDTQYF	TGCAGTGCACCTGATAAGCGGGGGCCTTACACAGATACGCAGTATTTT
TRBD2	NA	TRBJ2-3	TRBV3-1	CASSQLAGGDTQYF	TGTGCCAGCAGCCAGCTAGCGGGGGGAGATACGCAGTATTTT
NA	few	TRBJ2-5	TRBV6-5	CASSSKSGTGETQYF	TGTGCCAGCAGTTCTAAGTCAGGGACGGGAGAGACCCAGTACTTC
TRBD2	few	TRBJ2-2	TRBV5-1	CASSLGGFRMTGELFF	TGCGCCAGCAGCCTGGGGGGGTTCCGGATGACCGGGGAGCTGTTTTTT
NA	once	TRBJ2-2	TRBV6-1	CASSERWAKTAGELFF	TGTGCCAGCAGTGAAAGATGGGCCAAGACGGCCGGGGAGCTGTTTTTT
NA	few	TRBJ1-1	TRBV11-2	CASSFDSAYTEAFF	TGTGCCAGCAGCTTCGACAGCGCCTACACTGAAGCTTTCTTT
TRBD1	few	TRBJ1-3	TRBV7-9	CASSLGQGRRNTIYF	TGTGCCAGCAGCTTAGGACAGGGGAGAAGAAACACCATATATTTT
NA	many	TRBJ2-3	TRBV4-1	CASSRYYTDTQYF	TGCGCCAGCAGCCGATACTACACAGATACGCAGTATTTT
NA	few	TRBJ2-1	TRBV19	CASSPQVLGNEQFF	TGTGCCAGTAGCCCCCAGGTGTTGGGCAATGAGCAGTTCTTC
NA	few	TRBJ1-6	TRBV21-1	CASWGGYRSPLHF	TGTGCCAGCTGGGGGGGCTATCGTTCACCCCTCCACTTT
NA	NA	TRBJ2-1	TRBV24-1	CATSDANGGQFF	TGTGCCACCAGTGACGCAAACGGGGGGCAGTTCTTC
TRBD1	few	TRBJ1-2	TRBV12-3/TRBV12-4	CASSFLRTGTGTGYTF	TGTGCCAGCAGTTTCCTCCGAACCGGGACAGGAACTGGCTACACCTTC
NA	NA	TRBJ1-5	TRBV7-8	CASSRDSRVSRNQPQHF	TGTGCCAGCAGCCGAGACAGTCGAGTAAGCCGCAATCAGCCCCAGCATTTT
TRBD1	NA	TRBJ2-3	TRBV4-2	CASSHAGQVTTDTQYF	TGTGCCAGCAGCCACGCTGGACAGGTGACTACAGATACGCAGTATTTT
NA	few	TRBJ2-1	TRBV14	CASSQTRGNEQFF	TGTGCCAGCAGCCAAACACGGGGAAATGAGCAGTTCTTC
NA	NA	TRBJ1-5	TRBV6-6	CASSKGEAEGNQPQHF	TGTGCCAGCTCAAAGGGCGAGGCCGAAGGCAATCAGCCCCAGCATTTT
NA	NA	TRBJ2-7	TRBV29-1	CSVGYPALEQYF	TGCAGCGTTGGTTATCCCGCCCTCGAGCAGTACTTC
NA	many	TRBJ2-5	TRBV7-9	CASEGRETQYF	TGTGCCAGCGAGGGACGAGAGACCCAGTACTTC
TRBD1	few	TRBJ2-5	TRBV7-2	CASSGPVRNTGVQETQYF	TGTGCCAGCAGCGGCCCCGTTCGCAACACAGGGGTCCAAGAGACCCAGTACTTC
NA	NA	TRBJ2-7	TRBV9	CASSPTPRGTYEQYF	TGTGCCAGCAGCCCCACACCCCGAGGCACCTACGAGCAGTACTTC
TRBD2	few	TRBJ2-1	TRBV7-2	CASSLVWRGGYNEQFF	TGTGCCAGCAGCTTAGTGTGGCGGGGGGGCTACAATGAGCAGTTCTTC
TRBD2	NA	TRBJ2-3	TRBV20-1	CSSPSRRGASDTQYF	TGCAGTTCCCCATCTCGGCGGGGGGCCTCAGATACGCAGTATTTT
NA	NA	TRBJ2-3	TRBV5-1	CASSSGGARTDTQYF	TGCGCCAGCAGCTCTGGAGGGGCTCGCACAGATACGCAGTATTTT
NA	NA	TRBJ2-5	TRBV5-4	CASGTETQYF	TGTGCCAGCGGCACGGAGACCCAGTACTTC
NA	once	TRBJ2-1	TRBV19	CASNSVAVRYNEQFF	TGTGCCAGTAATTCGGTGGCAGTTAGATACAATGAGCAGTTCTTC
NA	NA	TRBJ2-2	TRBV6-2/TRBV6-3	CASKAGGATGELFF	TGTGCCAGCAAAGCCGGGGGCGCTACCGGGGAGCTGTTTTTT
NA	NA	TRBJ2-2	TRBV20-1	CSARRATKNTGELFF	TGCAGTGCCCGCAGGGCGACGAAGAACACCGGGGAGCTGTTTTTT
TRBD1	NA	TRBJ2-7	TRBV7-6	CASSSWTGGGSEQYF	TGTGCCAGCAGCTCCTGGACAGGGGGAGGTAGCGAGCAGTACTTC
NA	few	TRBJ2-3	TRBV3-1	CASSRRLGTDTQYF	TGTGCCAGCAGCCGACGACTAGGCACAGATACGCAGTATTTT
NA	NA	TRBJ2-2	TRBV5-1	CASSLQTNTGELFF	TGCGCCAGCAGCTTACAGACGAACACCGGGGAGCTGTTTTTT
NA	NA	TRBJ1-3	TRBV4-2	CASSQPGDAGSGNTIYF	TGTGCCAGCAGCCAACCCGGCGACGCGGGATCTGGAAACACCATATATTTT
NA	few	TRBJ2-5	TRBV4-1	CASSQDSPGQETQYF	TGCGCCAGCAGCCAAGATTCTCCAGGCCAAGAGACCCAGTACTTC
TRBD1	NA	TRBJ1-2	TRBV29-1	CSVERDRYYGYTF	TGCAGCGTTGAAAGGGACAGGTACTATGGCTACACCTTC